This TCR beta chain was obtained from a study of identifying expanded T cells in peripheral blood. Germline assignment: CDR1 SSHAT and CDR2 FNYEAQ (reference sequence). This CDR3 region has 16 residues. The V and J ends lost 2 bases and 8 bases respectively, with 19 bases between them. No infections or other immune events were documented during collection. The table came from immunoSEQ multiplex PCR; TCRdb's copy has only in-frame clones and leaves some out. The table has some 93,000 clones, 88% seen once; the top ten hold approximately 3.9%. Regarding the study as a whole: Across healthy donors, higher total template counts meant significantly greater two-week count variance. Differentially abundant clones: 0.95 to 1.5 between replicates, approximately 15 at about two weeks, less than 20 at four.

About this clone itself: Its antigen is undetermined.

This TCR came from a person aged 18 to 75 in good health. Sample: blood. This chain uses TRBV7-7 with TRBJ2-1; either TRBD1 or TRBD2 may fit D (5 bases each). CDR3 coding DNA: TGTGCCAGCAGCTTAAGCATCCGGGGCGGTGTCGATGAGCAGTTCTTC. Its protein is CASSLSIRGGVDEQFF.